This T cell receptor beta chain is from a study of regulatory T cells in long-lasting Graves disease. CDR3 regions were amplified by Arm-PCR using iRepertoire HTBI primers to build TCR beta libraries. TCRdb itself ran the multiplex PCR reads through MiXCR, one entry per CDR3 protein. The sample consists of around 400,000 distinct CDR3 sequences, roughly a sixth of them appearing once. The CDR3 extends over 12 amino acids. From germline, CDR1 is SQVTM and CDR2 ANQGSEA. The V end was cut by 3 bases, the J end by 4 bases, with 10 bases between. Study-wide points: Possibly, accuracy suffered from the small sample size. New patients shared fewer public clonotypes (more than 850) than persistent patients did (fewer than 3,000). The study found TRBV28, TRBJ1-2 and TRBJ2-5 favored in persistent disease.

Time point here: newly diagnosed GD, antithyroid drugs for less than 3 months. Construction of the TCR library relied on RNA isolated from PBMCs. Concerning this clonotype itself: Its antigen remains unidentified.

V usage is TRBV29-1 and J usage is TRBJ2-7, with no clear D. The clonotype originates from a female donor with Graves disease. This sample comprised peripheral blood mononuclear cells (PBMCs), obtained at new diagnosis, from a patient treated with antithyroid drugs. The CDR3 bases are TGCAGCGTTGAGATCCGACCATACGAGCAGTACTTC. This codes for CSVEIRPYEQYF.